One and the same sample provided the 2 T cell receptor beta chains below, sequenced in a study of blood T cell repertoires in COVID-19. The repertoire was sequenced with immunoSEQ multiplex PCR; TCRdb's copy has only in-frame clones and lacks some. Altogether roughly 440,000 clones are present, about nine tenths being singletons, with the ten largest covering roughly an eighth. The source material was peripheral blood. These receptors all come from a woman aged 50 to 65 with COVID-19, enrolled during active disease.

V is TRBV7-3 and J is TRBJ2-2; TRBD1 is a possible D gene (6 bases). The germline V gene encodes CDR1 SGHTA and CDR2 FQGTGA. V lost 2 bases to trimming and J lost 3 bases, with 16 bases between them. The CDR3 totals 17 residues. The CDR3 spells CASSLPYRDTYTGELFF. For the CDR3, the DNA is TGTGCCAGCAGCTTACCCTATCGGGACACTTACACCGGGGAGCTGTTTTTT.

V is TRBV6-5 and J is TRBJ2-6, with D perhaps matching TRBD1 (5 bases). From germline, CDR1 is MNHEY and CDR2 SVGAGI. The V end lost 5 bases, the J end lost 3 bases, and 11 bases lay between the germline ends. The CDR3 extends over 15 amino acids. The CDR3 DNA sequence: TGTGCCAGCAGTCGCGACAGCTATGGGGCCAACGTCCTGACTTTC. The encoded protein is CASSRDSYGANVLTF.